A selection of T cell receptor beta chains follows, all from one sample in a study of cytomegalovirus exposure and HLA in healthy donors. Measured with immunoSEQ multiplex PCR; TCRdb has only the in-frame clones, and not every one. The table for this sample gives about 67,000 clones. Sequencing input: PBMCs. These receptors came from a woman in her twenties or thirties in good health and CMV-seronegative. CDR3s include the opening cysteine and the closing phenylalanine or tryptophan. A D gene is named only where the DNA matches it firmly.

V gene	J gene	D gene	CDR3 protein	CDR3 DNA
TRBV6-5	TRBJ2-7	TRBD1	CASSYTQGVPYEQYF	TGTGCCAGCAGTTACACGCAGGGGGTCCCCTACGAGCAGTACTTC
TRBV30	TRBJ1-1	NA	CAGSVGGLKNTEAFF	TGTGCCGGGAGTGTAGGTGGACTTAAGAACACTGAAGCTTTCTTT
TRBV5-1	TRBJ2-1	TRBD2	CASSLRRGEDNEQFF	TGCGCCAGCAGCTTGAGGCGGGGGGAGGACAATGAGCAGTTCTTC
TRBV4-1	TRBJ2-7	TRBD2	CASSPSVAGIYEQYF	TGCGCCAGCAGCCCGAGCGTAGCGGGAATCTACGAGCAGTACTTC
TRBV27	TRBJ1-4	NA	CASSFEGRGGKLFF	TGTGCCAGCAGTTTCGAGGGGCGCGGGGGAAAACTGTTTTTT
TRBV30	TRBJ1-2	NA	CAWGHLSYGYTF	TGTGCCTGGGGACACCTCTCTTATGGCTACACCTTC
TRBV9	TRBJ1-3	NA	CASTPSGEGNTIYF	TGTGCCAGCACCCCATCGGGGGAAGGAAACACCATATATTTT
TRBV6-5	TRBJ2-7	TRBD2	CASSPSTSRGEQYF	TGTGCCAGCAGCCCCTCGACTAGCCGTGGGGAGCAGTACTTC
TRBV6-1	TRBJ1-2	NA	CASRAGDYGYTF	TGTGCCAGCAGGGCGGGTGACTATGGCTACACCTTC
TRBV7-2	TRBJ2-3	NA	CASSLVARATDKQYF	TGTGCCAGCAGCTTAGTGGCCAGGGCCACAGATAAGCAGTATTTT
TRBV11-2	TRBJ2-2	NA	CASSPTLNTGELFF	TGTGCCAGCAGCCCGACATTAAACACCGGGGAGCTGTTTTTT
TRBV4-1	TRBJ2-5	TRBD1	CASSQEGQGQETQYF	TGCGCCAGCAGCCAAGAAGGACAGGGCCAAGAGACCCAGTACTTC
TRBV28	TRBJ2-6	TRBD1	CASSYGTGRSSVLTF	TGTGCCAGCAGTTATGGGACAGGGAGGTCATCCGTCCTGACTTTC
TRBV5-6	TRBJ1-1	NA	CASSSTQGVAFF	TGTGCCAGCAGCTCAACGCAGGGTGTAGCTTTCTTT
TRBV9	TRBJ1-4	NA	CASSRGGATNEKLFF	TGTGCCAGCAGCCGGGGTGGAGCGACTAATGAAAAACTGTTTTTT
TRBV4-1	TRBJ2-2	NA	CASSPRRNTGELFF	TGCGCCAGCAGCCCGCGGAGGAACACCGGGGAGCTGTTTTTT
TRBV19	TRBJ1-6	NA	CASTPQGMGSPLHF	TGTGCCAGTACCCCTCAGGGTATGGGTTCACCCCTCCACTTT
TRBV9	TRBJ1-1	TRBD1	CASSLGTGVGTEAFF	TGTGCCAGCAGCCTCGGGACAGGGGTGGGCACTGAAGCTTTCTTT
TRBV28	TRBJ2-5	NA	CASSLKQTGIQETQYF	TGTGCCAGCAGTTTAAAACAAACAGGGATTCAAGAGACCCAGTACTTC
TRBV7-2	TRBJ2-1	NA	CASSITGRGSYNEQFF	TGTGCCAGCAGCATAACAGGGAGGGGCTCCTACAATGAGCAGTTCTTC
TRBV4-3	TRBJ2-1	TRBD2	CASSQDGGGAWEQFF	TGCGCCAGCAGCCAAGATGGCGGGGGGGCTTGGGAGCAGTTCTTC
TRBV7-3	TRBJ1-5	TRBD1	CASSLKVIWDRRNQPQHF	TGTGCCAGCAGCTTAAAGGTTATCTGGGACAGGAGAAATCAGCCCCAGCATTTT
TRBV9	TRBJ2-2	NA	CASSVSSGLHTGELFF	TGTGCCAGCAGCGTATCTTCAGGGTTGCACACCGGGGAGCTGTTTTTT
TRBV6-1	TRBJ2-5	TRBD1	CASSESTGSQETQYF	TGTGCCAGCAGTGAATCGACAGGGAGCCAAGAGACCCAGTACTTC
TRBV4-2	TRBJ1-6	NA	CASSQVPGEGGNSPLHF	TGTGCCAGCAGCCAAGTCCCCGGGGAGGGGGGCAATTCACCCCTCCACTTT
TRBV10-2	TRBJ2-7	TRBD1	CASSTPRGPPSYEQYF	TGCGCCAGCAGTACCCCCAGGGGGCCTCCCTCCTACGAGCAGTACTTC
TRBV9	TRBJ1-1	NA	CASSVVTMNTEAFF	TGTGCCAGCAGCGTTGTAACAATGAACACTGAAGCTTTCTTT
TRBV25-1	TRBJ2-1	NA	CASSEYKSGEQFF	TGTGCCAGCAGTGAATACAAGTCGGGTGAGCAGTTCTTC
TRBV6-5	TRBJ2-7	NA	CASSYRYSYEQYF	TGTGCCAGCAGTTACCGTTACAGCTACGAGCAGTACTTC
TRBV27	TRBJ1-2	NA	CASTKGQGNGYTF	TGTGCCAGCACGAAGGGCCAGGGGAATGGCTACACCTTC
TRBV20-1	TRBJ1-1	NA	CSASRYTEAFF	TGCAGTGCTAGTCGGTACACTGAAGCTTTCTTT
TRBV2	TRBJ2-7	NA	CASSQGSPEQYF	TGTGCCAGCAGTCAGGGCAGCCCCGAGCAGTACTTC
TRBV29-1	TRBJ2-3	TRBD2	CSARGLAGVEQYF	TGCAGCGCAAGGGGGCTAGCGGGAGTGGAGCAGTATTTT
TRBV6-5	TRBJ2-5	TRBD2	CASSLGLAALHETQYF	TGTGCCAGCAGTTTGGGACTAGCAGCCCTCCACGAGACCCAGTACTTC
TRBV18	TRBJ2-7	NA	CASSPPETVYEQYF	TGTGCCAGCTCACCCCCGGAGACAGTCTACGAGCAGTACTTC
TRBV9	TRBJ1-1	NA	CASSGEAGAYTEAFF	TGTGCCAGCAGCGGTGAGGCAGGGGCTTACACTGAAGCTTTCTTT
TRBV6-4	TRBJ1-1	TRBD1	CASSDTGTGSSTEAFF	TGTGCCAGCAGTGATACCGGGACAGGGTCGAGCACTGAAGCTTTCTTT
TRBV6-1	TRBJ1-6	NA	CASRQDTSPLHF	TGTGCCAGCAGACAGGACACTTCACCCCTCCACTTT
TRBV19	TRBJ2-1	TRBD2	CASSGLAGVNEQFF	TGTGCCAGTAGTGGCCTAGCGGGAGTGAATGAGCAGTTCTTC
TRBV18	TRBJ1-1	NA	CASSLSQDSEAFF	TGTGCCAGCTCACTCTCCCAGGACAGTGAAGCTTTCTTT
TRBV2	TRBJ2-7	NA	CASSEGGSGYEQYF	TGTGCCAGCAGTGAAGGGGGTAGCGGCTACGAGCAGTACTTC
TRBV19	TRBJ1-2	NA	CASSLTATSYGYTF	TGTGCCAGTAGTCTGACTGCCACCTCCTATGGCTACACCTTC
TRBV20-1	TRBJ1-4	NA	CSATSQEKLFF	TGCAGTGCAACGTCGCAGGAAAAACTGTTTTTT
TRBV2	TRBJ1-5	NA	CASNGGLAPNQPQHF	TGTGCCAGCAATGGGGGCCTAGCCCCCAATCAGCCCCAGCATTTT
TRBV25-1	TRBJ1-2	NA	CASSDWIGDGYTF	TGTGCCAGCAGTGATTGGATCGGGGATGGCTACACCTTC
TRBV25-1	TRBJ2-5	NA	CASSLGLKKTQYF	TGTGCCAGCAGCCTTGGACTAAAAAAGACCCAGTACTTC
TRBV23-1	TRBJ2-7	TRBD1	CEGPGTGIYEQYF	TGCGAGGGGCCCGGGACAGGGATCTACGAGCAGTACTTC
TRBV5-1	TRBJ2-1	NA	CASSFTGSYNEQFF	TGCGCCAGCAGCTTCACGGGGTCCTACAATGAGCAGTTCTTC
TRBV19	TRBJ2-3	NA	CASSDTSTDTQYF	TGTGCCAGTAGTGACACTAGCACAGATACGCAGTATTTT